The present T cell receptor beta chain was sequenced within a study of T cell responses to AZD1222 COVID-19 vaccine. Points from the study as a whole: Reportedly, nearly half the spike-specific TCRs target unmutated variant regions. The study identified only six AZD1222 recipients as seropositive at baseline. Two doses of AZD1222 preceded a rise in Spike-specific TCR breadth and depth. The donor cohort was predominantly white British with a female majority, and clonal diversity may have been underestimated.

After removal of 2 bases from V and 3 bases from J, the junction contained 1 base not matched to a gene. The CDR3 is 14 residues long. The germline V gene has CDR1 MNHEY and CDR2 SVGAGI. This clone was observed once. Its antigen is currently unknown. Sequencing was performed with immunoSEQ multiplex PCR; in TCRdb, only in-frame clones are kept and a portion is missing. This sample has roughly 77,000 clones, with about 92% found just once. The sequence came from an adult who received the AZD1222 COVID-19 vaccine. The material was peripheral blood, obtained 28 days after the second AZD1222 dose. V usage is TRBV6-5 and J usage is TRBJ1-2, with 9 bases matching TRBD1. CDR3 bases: TGTGCCAGCAGTTACAGGGACAGGGACTATGGCTACACCTTC. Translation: CASSYRDRDYGYTF.